This is a list of T cell receptor beta chains from one sample in a study of early T cells in non-severe SARS-CoV-2 infection. TCRdb re-derived calls from the 5' RACE reads in MiXCR, one entry per CDR3 protein. The sample gives about 36,000 distinct CDR3 sequences, roughly 6.8% of which show up once; 20% to 25% is in the top ten. The material was whole blood, obtained at baseline. The source is an adult who was a healthcare worker with PCR-confirmed SARS-CoV-2 infection or an uninfected control (not recorded which). The conserved cysteine and the conserved F or W are not part of the CDR3 here. The order of the fields is clone size, V gene, J gene, CDR3 protein. Rows give clone size only sometimes, using once, few, many, or a class for an expanded clone.

-	TRBV7-9	TRBJ2-7	ASSQLRTSGRPYEQY
-	TRBV5-1	TRBJ2-1	ASSYGSLGNEQF
many	TRBV20-1	TRBJ2-1	SALPEGGAYNEQF
-	TRBV7-8	TRBJ2-5	ASSLGLAETQY
-	TRBV20-1	TRBJ2-7	SARRQPLREQY
many	TRBV6-5	TRBJ1-2	ASSYSSPGRTGYT
-	TRBV3-1	TRBJ1-1	ASSQSHTEAF
many	TRBV6-1	TRBJ1-5	ASSDWGGTQPQH
-	TRBV30	TRBJ2-2	ACQGQGAGELF
-	TRBV10-3	TRBJ1-1	AIRYRDDTEAF
few	TRBV12-3/TRBV12-4	TRBJ2-6	ASSSNTPSGANVLT
few	TRBV12-3/TRBV12-4	TRBJ1-6	ASSLGGQGNSPLH
many	TRBV18	TRBJ1-3	ASSPLVVTRSGNTIY
many	TRBV7-3	TRBJ2-1	ASSSPGAEYNEQF
-	TRBV4-2	TRBJ2-1	ASSQDSGLPGGEQF
many	TRBV3-1	TRBJ2-1	ASSQSTSSGRDGKEQF
-	TRBV27	TRBJ2-1	ASSWSGYNEQF
-	TRBV20-1	TRBJ2-5	SPINWSQETQY
few	TRBV30	TRBJ2-1	AWGLLNEQF
-	TRBV18	TRBJ2-2	ASSLRTGSRTGELF
-	TRBV10-3	TRBJ2-3	AISEKNNLVTDTQY
many	TRBV5-1	TRBJ2-7	ASANSGSSYEQY
few	TRBV12-3/TRBV12-4	TRBJ1-4	ASSSNRGRMF
-	TRBV11-3	TRBJ2-3	ASSSASGSAQY
few	TRBV14	TRBJ2-5	ASSPGQGLETQY
-	TRBV6-2/TRBV6-3	TRBJ2-6	ASRQGHVLT
-	TRBV6-5	TRBJ1-6	ASRIATVSDSPLH
-	TRBV20-1	TRBJ2-3	SARPGLAGVLSTDTQY
many	TRBV12-5	TRBJ2-1	ASSGRAHEQF
many	TRBV5-1	TRBJ2-7	ASSLRFGGLPLGEQY
-	TRBV10-3	TRBJ2-7	AITAGTRPYEQY
-	TRBV27	TRBJ2-1	ASSLGLASYNEQF
medium-sized	TRBV7-3	TRBJ2-5	ASSPGSGRQETQY
-	TRBV11-2	TRBJ2-7	ASSLYRTGVYEQY
-	TRBV28	TRBJ2-4	ASRNQGVGGKNIQY
-	TRBV4-2	TRBJ2-7	ASSQEISTPYEQY
many	TRBV24-1	TRBJ2-1	ATSDFGLAGAEQF
many	TRBV18	TRBJ2-3	ASSRPGRPDTQY
-	TRBV6-5	TRBJ2-7	ASSYFPGRLDEQY
few	TRBV6-6	TRBJ1-1	ASRPQGSKNTEAF
-	TRBV7-6	TRBJ2-1	ASSIGASGSYNEQF
many	TRBV6-2/TRBV6-3	TRBJ2-7	ASSYFGDEQY
many	TRBV7-3	TRBJ2-6	ASSPRQAGANVLT
-	TRBV29-1	TRBJ2-3	SVEGSQDSPRTDTQY
many	TRBV30	TRBJ2-1	AWRKPGQVNNEQF
many	TRBV20-1	TRBJ1-2	SAYDYQGGEGYT
few	TRBV4-1	TRBJ1-6	ASSQGPGQGRSPLH
many	TRBV10-3	TRBJ2-7	AITPGQGVTYEQY
-	TRBV9	TRBJ2-7	ASSVGPGSTYEQY
-	TRBV6-2/TRBV6-3	TRBJ1-1	ASSFSGGSPLNTEAF
few	TRBV3-1	TRBJ2-5	ASRHKERGWETQY
few	TRBV28	TRBJ2-6	ASSRLGGQGTGANVLT
many	TRBV6-6	TRBJ1-1	ASSITGNTEAF